The source of this TCR beta chain is a study of T cell repertoires in cytomegalovirus infection. Overall study context: Both a matching HLA type and CMV infection were indicated by public TCR beta signatures. Findings and caveats of the study: Summed public TCR beta family frequency identified CMV carriers bearing the relevant HLA. There were HLA-C-restricted CMV-specific TCR beta clonotypes dominating the ex vivo response.

In TCRdb, the reads were re-called with MiXCR into one record per CDR3 protein. The sample includes under 95,000 distinct CDR3 sequences, under 4.5% seen only once; the top ten take around a fifth. As to this clonotype: Its matching antigen is unknown.

This CDR3 has 15 amino acids. After removal of 5 bases from V and 1 base from J, the junction contained 7 bases not matched to a gene. In germline, CDR1 is SGHTA, CDR2 FQGTGA. The V gene is TRBV7-3, the J gene TRBJ1-1; 7 bases align to TRBD1. This clonotype was obtained from a human donor in good health (CMV status not recorded). Some clones in this sample may be carry-over from other donors' samples. Source material: PBMCs. The CDR3 region is CASSPQGGTNTEAFF. The CDR3 bases are TGTGCCAGCAGCCCCCAGGGGGGAACGAACACTGAAGCTTTCTTT.